This T cell receptor beta chain comes out of a study of patients and donors after allogeneic stem cell transplantation. The CDR3 loop spans 14 amino acids. CDR1 SGHRS and CDR2 YFSETQ come from the germline V gene. V was pared by 4 bases and J by 1 base, with 11 bases between. This clonotype was picked up a small number of times. TCRdb called the RT-PCR reads again in MiXCR, with one record for every CDR3 protein. Here the sample spans about 200,000 distinct CDR3 sequences, around two fifths being singletons. The receptor was derived from a human donor who was either an allogeneic HSCT recipient or a stem cell or donor lymphocyte infusion donor (not recorded which). It is not recorded whose cells these are; they may come from a transplant donor. Sequencing was performed on blood, either unsorted or a sorted T cell fraction (not recorded which). The chain employs TRBV5-1 and TRBJ1-2, with unresolved D. CDR3 nucleotides: TGCGCCAGCAGCGTCGACGGGGTTAACTATGGCTACACCTTC. Residues: CASSVDGVNYGYTF.